Below, 3 T cell receptor beta chains from the same sample are listed, as sequenced in a study of shared clonotypes between healthy human individuals. Assay used: immunoSEQ multiplex PCR; TCRdb lists only in-frame clones, some missing. The sample records millions of clones, roughly 92% being singletons. Material: naive CD4+ T cells sorted from blood. Subset reported: CD45RA+ positively selected. These receptors all come from a man aged 18-30 years in good health.

Concerning this clone itself: The identical CDR3 is also encoded by other nucleotide sequences in the sample. This chain joins TRBV5-1 and TRBJ2-5; 7 nucleotides match TRBD1. V trimming: 4 bases; J trimming: 5 bases; junction bases outside the gene matches: 5. The length of the CDR3 is 13 residues. The germline gives CDR1 SGHRS, CDR2 YFSETQ. The CDR3 spells CASSLDRVETQYF. Here the CDR3 DNA reads TGCGCCAGCAGCCTAGACAGGGTGGAGACCCAGTACTTC.

CDR3 coding DNA: TGCGCCAGCAGCCAGGCCGGGACTAGCGGGGGATACGAGCAGTACTTC. It encodes CASSQAGTSGGYEQYF. The V gene is TRBV4-1, the J gene TRBJ2-7; the match to TRBD2 covers 14 bases. V trimming: 3 bases; J trimming: 4 bases; junction bases outside the gene matches: 5. The CDR3 consists of 16 residues. Germline CDR1 MGHRA, CDR2 YSYEKL.

This clone was seen a few times. CDR3 in amino acids: CASLGHLDQPQHF. Written as DNA, the CDR3 is TGTGCCAGCTTAGGACATCTGGATCAGCCCCAGCATTTT. The chain couples TRBV18 to TRBJ1-5; D is possibly TRBD1 (5 bases). The CDR3 has 13 residues. Trimming pared 7 bases from V and 5 bases from J, leaving 12 bases between. Germline-derived CDR1 and CDR2 are KGHSH and LQKENI. The variable domain in full, with the rest retrieved from reference TRBV18 and TRBJ1-5, is NAGVMQNPRHLVRRRGQEARLRCSPMKGHSHVYWYRQLPEEGLKFMVYLQKENIIDESGMPKERFSAEFPKEGPSILRIQQVVRGDSAAYFCASLGHLDQPQHFGDGTRLSIL.